This TCR beta chain was obtained from a study of neurological immune-mediated disorders. The table lists this clonotype with many counts. One entry per CDR3 protein results from TCRdb running MiXCR on the 5' RACE reads. The sample yields tens of thousands of distinct CDR3 sequences, 11% seen once. The V and J ends lost 2 bases and 5 bases respectively, with 10 bases between them. This CDR3 has 14 residues. The chain joins TRBV12-3 or TRBV12-4 to TRBJ2-1; D uncertain. The specimen was CD4+ T cells from blood. This receptor was taken from a woman aged 25-40 years with HTLV-1-associated myelopathy (HAM/TSP). The CDR3 DNA sequence: TGTGCCAGCAGTTTACAATCAATTCACAATGAGCAGTTCTTC. This translates into CASSLQSIHNEQFF.